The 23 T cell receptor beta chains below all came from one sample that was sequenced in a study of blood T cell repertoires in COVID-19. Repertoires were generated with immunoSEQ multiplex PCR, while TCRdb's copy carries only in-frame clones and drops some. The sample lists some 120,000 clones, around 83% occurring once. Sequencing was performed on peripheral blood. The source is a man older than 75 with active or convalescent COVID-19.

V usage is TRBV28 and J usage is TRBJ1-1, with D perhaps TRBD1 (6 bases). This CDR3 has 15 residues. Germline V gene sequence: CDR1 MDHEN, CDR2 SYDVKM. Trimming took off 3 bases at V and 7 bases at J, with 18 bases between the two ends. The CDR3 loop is CASSLVYREMGEAFF. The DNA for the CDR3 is TGTGCCAGCAGTTTGGTTTACAGGGAAATGGGTGAAGCTTTCTTT.

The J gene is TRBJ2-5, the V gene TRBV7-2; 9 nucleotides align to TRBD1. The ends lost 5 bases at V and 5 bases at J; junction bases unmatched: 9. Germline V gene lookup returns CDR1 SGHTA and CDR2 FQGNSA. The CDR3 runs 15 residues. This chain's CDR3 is CASSPSGQGGETQYF. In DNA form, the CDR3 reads TGTGCCAGCAGCCCCTCGGGACAGGGCGGCGAGACCCAGTACTTC.

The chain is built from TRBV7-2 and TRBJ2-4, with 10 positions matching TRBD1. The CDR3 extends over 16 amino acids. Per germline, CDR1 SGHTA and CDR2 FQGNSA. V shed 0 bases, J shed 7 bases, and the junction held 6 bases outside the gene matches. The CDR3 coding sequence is TGTGCCAGCAGCTTAGCCGGGACAGGGGTTGGCAACATTCAGTACTTC. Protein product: CASSLAGTGVGNIQYF.

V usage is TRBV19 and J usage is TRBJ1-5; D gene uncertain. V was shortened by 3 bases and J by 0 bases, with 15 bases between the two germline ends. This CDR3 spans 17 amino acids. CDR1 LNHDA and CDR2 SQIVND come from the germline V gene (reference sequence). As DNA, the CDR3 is TGTGCCAGTAGTATTACGGTTGGAGGCAGTAGCAATCAGCCCCAGCATTTT. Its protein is CASSITVGGSSNQPQHF.

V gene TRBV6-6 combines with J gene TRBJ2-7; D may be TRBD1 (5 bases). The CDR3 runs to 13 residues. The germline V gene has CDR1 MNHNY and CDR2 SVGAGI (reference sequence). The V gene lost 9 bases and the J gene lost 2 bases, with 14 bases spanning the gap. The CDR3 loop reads CASSMTEAYEQYF. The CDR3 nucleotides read TGTGCCAGTAGCATGACAGAGGCCTACGAGCAGTACTTC.

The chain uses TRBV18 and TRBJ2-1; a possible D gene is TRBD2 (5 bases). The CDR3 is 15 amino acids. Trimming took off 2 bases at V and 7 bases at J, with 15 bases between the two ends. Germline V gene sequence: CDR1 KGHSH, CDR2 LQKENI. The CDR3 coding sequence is TGTGCCAGCTCACCAAATTCCGGGAACTATAATGAGCAGTTCTTC. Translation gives CASSPNSGNYNEQFF.

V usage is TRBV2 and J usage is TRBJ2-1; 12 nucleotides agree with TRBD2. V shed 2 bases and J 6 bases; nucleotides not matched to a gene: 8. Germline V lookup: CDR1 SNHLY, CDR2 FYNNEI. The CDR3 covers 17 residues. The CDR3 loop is CASSELAGGPGGNEQFF. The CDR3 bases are TGTGCCAGCAGTGAACTAGCGGGGGGGCCAGGGGGCAATGAGCAGTTCTTC.

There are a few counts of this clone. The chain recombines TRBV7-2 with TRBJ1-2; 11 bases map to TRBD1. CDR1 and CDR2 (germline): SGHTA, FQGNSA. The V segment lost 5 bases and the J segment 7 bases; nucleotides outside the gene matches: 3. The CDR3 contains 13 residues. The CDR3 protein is CASSQGTGGGYTF. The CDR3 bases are TGTGCCAGCAGCCAAGGGACAGGGGGTGGCTACACCTTC.

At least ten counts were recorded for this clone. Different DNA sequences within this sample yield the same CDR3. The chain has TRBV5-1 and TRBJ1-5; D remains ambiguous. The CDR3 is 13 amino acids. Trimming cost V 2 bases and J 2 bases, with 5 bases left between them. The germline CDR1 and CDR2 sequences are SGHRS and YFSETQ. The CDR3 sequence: CASSLSGNQPQHF. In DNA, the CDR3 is TGCGCCAGCAGCTTATCGGGCAATCAGCCCCAGCATTTT.

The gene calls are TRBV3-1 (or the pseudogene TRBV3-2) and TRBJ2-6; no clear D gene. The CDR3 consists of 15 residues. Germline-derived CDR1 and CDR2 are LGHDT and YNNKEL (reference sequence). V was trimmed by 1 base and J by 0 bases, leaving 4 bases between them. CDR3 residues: CASSQVRSGANVLTF. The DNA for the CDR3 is TGTGCCAGCAGCCAAGTCCGCTCTGGGGCCAACGTCCTGACTTTC.

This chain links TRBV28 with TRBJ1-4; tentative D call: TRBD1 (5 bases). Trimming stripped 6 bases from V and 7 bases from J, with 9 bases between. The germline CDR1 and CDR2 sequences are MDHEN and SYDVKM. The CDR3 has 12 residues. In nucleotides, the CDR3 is TGTGCCAGCAGCGGCGGGGGTGAAAAACTGTTTTTT. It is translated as CASSGGGEKLFF.

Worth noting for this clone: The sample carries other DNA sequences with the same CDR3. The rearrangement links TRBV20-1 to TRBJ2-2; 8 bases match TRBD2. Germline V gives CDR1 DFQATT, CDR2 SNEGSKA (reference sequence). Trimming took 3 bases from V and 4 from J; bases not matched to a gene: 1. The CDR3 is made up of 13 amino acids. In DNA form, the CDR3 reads TGCAGTGCTAGTAGCGGGGTCACCGGGGAGCTGTTTTTT. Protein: CSASSGVTGELFF.

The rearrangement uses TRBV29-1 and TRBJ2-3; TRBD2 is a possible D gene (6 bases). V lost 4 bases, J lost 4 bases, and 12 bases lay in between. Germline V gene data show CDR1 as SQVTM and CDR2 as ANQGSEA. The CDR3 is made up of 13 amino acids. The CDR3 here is CSVAAGNPDTQYF. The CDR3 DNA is TGCAGCGTTGCTGCGGGGAATCCAGATACGCAGTATTTT.

CDR3 sequence reads: CASTRTGDGLGYTF. The CDR3 bases are TGTGCCAGTACCAGGACAGGGGACGGCCTTGGCTACACCTTC. The chain uses TRBV19 and TRBJ1-2; 9 bases are a match to TRBD1. This CDR3 comprises 14 residues. The germline gives CDR1 LNHDA, CDR2 SQIVND (reference sequence). The junction had 10 bases not matched to a gene; V was cut back by 7 bases and J by 7 bases.

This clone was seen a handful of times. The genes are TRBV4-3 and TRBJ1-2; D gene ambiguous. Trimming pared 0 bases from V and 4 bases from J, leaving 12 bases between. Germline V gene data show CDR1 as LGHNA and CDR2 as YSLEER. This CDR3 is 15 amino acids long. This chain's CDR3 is CASSQEFRLRYGYTF. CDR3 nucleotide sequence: TGCGCCAGCAGCCAAGAGTTTCGACTCCGCTATGGCTACACCTTC.

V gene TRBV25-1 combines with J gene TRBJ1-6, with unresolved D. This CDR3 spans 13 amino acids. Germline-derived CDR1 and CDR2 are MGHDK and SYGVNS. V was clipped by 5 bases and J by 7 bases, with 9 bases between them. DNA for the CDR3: TGTGCCAGCAGTAGTCCGGAGAATTCACCCCTCCACTTT. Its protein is CASSSPENSPLHF. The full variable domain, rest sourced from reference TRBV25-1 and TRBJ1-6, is EADIYQTPRYLVIGTGKKITLECSQTMGHDKMYWYQQDPGMELHLIHYSYGVNSTEKGDLSSESTVSRIRTEHFPLTLESARPSHTSQYLCASSSPENSPLHFGNGTRLTVT.

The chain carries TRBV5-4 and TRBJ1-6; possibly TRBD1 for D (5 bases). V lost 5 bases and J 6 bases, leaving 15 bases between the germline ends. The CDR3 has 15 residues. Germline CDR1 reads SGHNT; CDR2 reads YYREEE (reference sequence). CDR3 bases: TGTGCCAGCAGGAGTGGGGGGGTATTTAATTCACCCCTCCACTTT. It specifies CASRSGGVFNSPLHF.

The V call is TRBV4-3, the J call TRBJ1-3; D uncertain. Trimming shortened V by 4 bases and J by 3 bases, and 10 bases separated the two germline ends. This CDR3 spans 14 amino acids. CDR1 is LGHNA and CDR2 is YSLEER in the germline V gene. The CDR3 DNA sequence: TGCGCCAGCAGCCCGTTCGCTATTGGAAACACCATATATTTT. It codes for CASSPFAIGNTIYF.

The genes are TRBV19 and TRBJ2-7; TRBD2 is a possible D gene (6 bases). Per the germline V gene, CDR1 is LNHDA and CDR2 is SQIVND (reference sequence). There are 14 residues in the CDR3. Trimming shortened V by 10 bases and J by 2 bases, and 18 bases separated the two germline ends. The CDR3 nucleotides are TGTGCCACCAAACGGCTAGCGACCGCCTACGAGCAGTACTTC. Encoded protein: CATKRLATAYEQYF.

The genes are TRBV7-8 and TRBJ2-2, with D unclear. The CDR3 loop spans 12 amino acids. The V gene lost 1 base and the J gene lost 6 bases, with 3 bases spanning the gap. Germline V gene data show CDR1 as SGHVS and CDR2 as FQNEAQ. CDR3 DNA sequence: TGTGCCAGCAGCTTAGTCTCCGGGGAGCTGTTTTTT. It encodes CASSLVSGELFF.

In DNA form, the CDR3 reads TGTGCCAGCAGTCCCAGGACAGGGGGTTATGGCTACACCTTC. Amino acid sequence: CASSPRTGGYGYTF. The rearrangement joins TRBV27 to TRBJ1-2; 10 nucleotides line up with TRBD1. The CDR3 covers 14 residues. With V trimmed by 5 bases and J by 5 bases, 5 bases remained unmatched. From germline, CDR1 is MNHEY and CDR2 SMNVEV (reference sequence).

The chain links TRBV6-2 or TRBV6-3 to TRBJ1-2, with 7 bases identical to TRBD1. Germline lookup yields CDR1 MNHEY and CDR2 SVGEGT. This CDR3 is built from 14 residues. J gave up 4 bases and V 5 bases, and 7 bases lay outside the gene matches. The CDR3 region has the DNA TGTGCCAGCAGTACTCCGGGACAGTTCTATGGCTACACCTTC. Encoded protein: CASSTPGQFYGYTF.

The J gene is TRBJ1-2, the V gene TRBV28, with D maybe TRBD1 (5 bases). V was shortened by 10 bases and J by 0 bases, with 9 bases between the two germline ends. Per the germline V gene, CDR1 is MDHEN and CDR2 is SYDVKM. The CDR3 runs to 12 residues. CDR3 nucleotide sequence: TGTGCCACCAGGGCCCCTAACTATGGCTACACCTTC. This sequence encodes CATRAPNYGYTF.